These 25 T cell receptor beta chains came from one sample sequenced in a study of blood T cell repertoires in COVID-19. Assay: immunoSEQ multiplex PCR; the TCRdb copy retains only in-frame clones and omits some. The sample shows 200,000 to 300,000 clones, around nine tenths of them seen only once. The sample was peripheral blood. The receptors were gathered from a woman in her sixties who had recovered from COVID-19.

This chain connects TRBV5-6 to TRBJ2-3; possible D gene TRBD2, 5 bases. The CDR3 consists of 12 residues. The V end lost 7 bases, the J end lost 6 bases, and 12 bases lay between the germline ends. CDR1 is SGHDT and CDR2 is YYEEEE in the germline V gene. This chain's CDR3 is CASQPGVDTQYF. The CDR3 coding sequence is TGTGCCAGCCAGCCCGGGGTGGATACGCAGTATTTT.

The gene calls are TRBV4-1 and TRBJ1-5; maybe TRBD1 (6 bases). CDR1 is MGHRA and CDR2 is YSYEKL in the germline V gene. The V and J ends lost 4 bases and 2 bases respectively, with 15 bases between them. CDR3 size: 16 residues. The DNA for the CDR3 is TGCGCCAGCAGCCCAACTGAGGGGGTTGGCAATCAGCCCCAGCATTTT. This translates into CASSPTEGVGNQPQHF.

This rearrangement joins TRBV4-1 to TRBJ1-1; 10 nucleotides line up with TRBD1. V was clipped by 5 bases and J by 10 bases; unmatched bases: 7. CDR3 length equals 13 residues. CDR1 is MGHRA and CDR2 is YSYEKL in the germline V gene. The CDR3 region has the DNA TGCGCCAGCAGCGCGGGGACAGGGGAGGGAGCTTTCTTT. Protein sequence: CASSAGTGEGAFF.

The rearrangement uses TRBV6-6 and TRBJ2-5; D is possibly TRBD2 (6 bases). V lost 6 bases to trimming and J lost 5 bases, with 16 bases between them. The V gene's germline CDR1 is MNHNY and CDR2 SVGAGI (reference sequence). The CDR3 totals 14 residues. CDR3 DNA: TGTGCCAGCAGCCACCCGGGGGTGGGGGAGACCCAGTACTTC. Amino acids: CASSHPGVGETQYF.

The CDR3 reads CASSRDRPTYEQYF. CDR3 DNA: TGCGCCAGCAGCCGGGACAGGCCCACCTACGAGCAGTACTTC. The chain couples TRBV5-1 to TRBJ2-7; 8 nucleotides match TRBD1. Per germline, CDR1 SGHRS and CDR2 YFSETQ. This CDR3 is built from 14 residues. Trimming at V came to 4 bases and at J to 2 bases, leaving 5 bases not matched to a gene.

The J gene is TRBJ1-3, the V gene TRBV6-5; 8 nucleotides agree with TRBD1. Germline V gene data show CDR1 as MNHEY and CDR2 as SVGAGI. The CDR3 loop spans 16 amino acids. The trim removed 0 bases at V and 3 bases at J, leaving 4 bases unmatched. The CDR3 protein is CASSYSRTGFGNTIYF. The CDR3, as DNA: TGTGCCAGCAGTTACTCGAGGACAGGGTTTGGAAACACCATATATTTT.

This chain uses TRBV28 with TRBJ1-1; D is ambiguous. CDR3 length: 13 residues. The germline V gene encodes CDR1 MDHEN and CDR2 SYDVKM. V was pared by 3 bases and J by 1 base, with 6 bases between. Here the CDR3 reads CASSLRQNTEAFF. CDR3 nucleotides: TGTGCCAGCAGTTTGAGGCAGAACACTGAAGCTTTCTTT.

J is TRBJ2-5 and V is TRBV29-1; 8 bases are shared with TRBD2. This CDR3 is 13 amino acids long. Germline trimming cut 5 bases from V and 4 bases from J; bases unmatched to any gene: 6. Germline V gene data show CDR1 as SQVTM and CDR2 as ANQGSEA. This CDR3 is CSVSRLALETQYF. For the CDR3, the DNA is TGCAGCGTTTCGAGACTAGCGTTAGAGACCCAGTACTTC.

This clone was seen just once. This chain uses TRBV29-1 with TRBJ2-1; no firm D call. Trimming cost V 2 bases and J 8 bases, with 7 bases left between them. The V gene's germline CDR1 is SQVTM and CDR2 ANQGSEA. The CDR3 totals 11 residues. Here the CDR3 reads CSVEISYEQFF. The CDR3 coding sequence is TGCAGCGTTGAAATTAGCTATGAGCAGTTCTTC.

Points on this clone: A read error may account for a junction end that differs from germline. The chain joins TRBV7-7 to TRBJ2-5; TRBD2 is a possible D gene (5 bases). Per germline, CDR1 SSHAT and CDR2 FNYEAQ (reference sequence). The CDR3 runs 15 residues. The CDR3 region has the DNA TGTGCTAGCAGCTTAGGTACTAGTTCGGTTGAGACCCAGTACTTC. It yields the protein CASSLGTSSVETQYF.

The genes are TRBV2 and TRBJ1-4; possibly TRBD1 for D (6 bases). CDR1 SNHLY and CDR2 FYNNEI come from the germline V gene. The V and J ends lost 7 bases and 7 bases respectively, with 19 bases between them. The CDR3 spans 15 residues. The CDR3 loop is CASTDLAGAGEKLFF. The DNA for the CDR3 is TGTGCCAGCACGGACTTGGCAGGGGCAGGTGAAAAACTGTTTTTT.

This chain links TRBV19 with TRBJ2-7; maybe TRBD2 (6 bases). V lost 5 bases and J lost 0, with 17 bases in between. Germline V gene data show CDR1 as LNHDA and CDR2 as SQIVND (reference sequence). The CDR3 loop spans 16 amino acids. The CDR3 loop reads CASSVPGGASSYEQYF. The CDR3 bases are TGTGCCAGTAGTGTCCCCGGGGGAGCTAGCTCCTACGAGCAGTACTTC.

Here the CDR3 DNA reads TGTGCCAGCAGACAGACAGGGGAGGCTCAGCCCCAGCATTTT. As protein: CASRQTGEAQPQHF. The J gene is TRBJ1-5, the V gene TRBV28, with 8 bases that match TRBD1. The CDR3 has 14 residues. CDR1 MDHEN and CDR2 SYDVKM come from the germline V gene. V lost 6 bases to trimming and J lost 6 bases; unmatched junction nucleotides: 7.

V is TRBV5-1 and J is TRBJ2-5; the match to TRBD2 covers 12 bases. After removal of 1 base from V and 4 bases from J, the junction contained 5 bases not matched to a gene. This CDR3 is 16 amino acids long. CDR1 SGHRS and CDR2 YFSETQ come from the germline V gene. This CDR3 reads CASSLHRLAGVETQYF. CDR3 bases: TGCGCCAGCAGCTTGCATAGACTAGCGGGGGTAGAGACCCAGTACTTC.

The rearrangement joins TRBV25-1 to TRBJ1-5, with TRBD1 matching 7 bases. Trimming cost V 4 bases and J 0 bases; bases outside gene matches: 12. CDR1 is MGHDK, CDR2 SYGVNS, per germline. This CDR3 contains 18 residues. CDR3 residues: CASSGDRAGLYSNQPQHF. The CDR3 bases are TGTGCCAGCAGTGGAGACAGGGCGGGTCTGTATAGCAATCAGCCCCAGCATTTT.

The rearrangement joins TRBV18 to TRBJ1-2; D is uncertain. This CDR3 has 13 residues. V was clipped by 2 bases and J by 2 bases, with 6 bases between them. Germline loops: CDR1 KGHSH, CDR2 LQKENI. The CDR3 DNA is TGTGCCAGCTCACCAACAACCAACTATGGCTACACCTTC. Its translation: CASSPTTNYGYTF.

The chain has TRBV27 and TRBJ1-6; TRBD1 is a possible D gene (5 bases). The length of the CDR3 is 16 residues. V dropped 6 bases and J dropped 7 bases, with 19 bases sitting between them. Germline CDR1 reads MNHEY; CDR2 reads SMNVEV (reference sequence). CDR3 in DNA: TGTGCCAGCAGCCCGGGCCCCGGGGCGGGGAATTCACCCCTCCACTTT. Amino acids: CASSPGPGAGNSPLHF.

The rearrangement uses TRBV5-4 and TRBJ1-1; tentative D call: TRBD1 (6 bases). The CDR3 is made up of 12 amino acids. Germline CDR1 is SGHNT and CDR2 is YYREEE (reference sequence). V was clipped by 4 bases and J by 10 bases, with 14 bases between them. The CDR3 nucleotides read TGTGCCAGCAGCCCGAGGGGGTCTCGAGCTTTCTTT. Encoded protein: CASSPRGSRAFF.

V is TRBV7-9 and J is TRBJ1-3; D might be TRBD1 (5 bases). The CDR3 sequence is 14 residues long. Trimming stripped 6 bases from V and 3 bases from J, with 12 bases between. Germline values: CDR1 SEHNR, CDR2 FQNEAQ (reference sequence). The DNA of the CDR3 is TGTGCCAGCAGACAACAGGCGATTGGAAACACCATATATTTT. The encoded protein is CASRQQAIGNTIYF.

The sample holds one count of this clone. The chain combines TRBV5-6 with TRBJ2-1; D call uncertain. Germline-derived CDR1 and CDR2 are SGHDT and YYEEEE. The CDR3 contains 12 residues. V shed 0 bases and J shed 9 bases, with 7 bases lying between them. The CDR3 sequence is CASSLDWAEQFF. CDR3 nucleotide sequence: TGTGCCAGCAGCTTGGATTGGGCTGAGCAGTTCTTC.

The genes are TRBV3-1 (or the pseudogene TRBV3-2) and TRBJ2-7, with a tentative D call TRBD2 (6 bases). In germline, CDR1 is LGHDT, CDR2 YNNKEL (reference sequence). With 0 bases removed from V and 0 bases from J, the gap between germline ends came to 12 bases. The CDR3 has 16 amino acids. The chain's CDR3 is CASSQDVAASSYEQYF. The CDR3 DNA reads as TGTGCCAGCAGCCAAGATGTAGCGGCCAGCTCCTACGAGCAGTACTTC.

The chain carries TRBV2 and TRBJ2-7; possible D gene TRBD2, 5 bases. V lost 4 bases to trimming and J lost 3 bases, with 10 bases between them. The CDR3 length is 13 residues. From germline, CDR1 is SNHLY and CDR2 FYNNEI. CDR3 coding DNA: TGTGCCAGCAGTGTCGGCGGGTACTACGAGCAGTACTTC. It codes for CASSVGGYYEQYF.

V gene TRBV4-1 combines with J gene TRBJ2-2, with 7 bases matching TRBD1. The ends lost 1 base at V and 5 bases at J; junction bases unmatched: 4. The V gene's germline CDR1 is MGHRA and CDR2 YSYEKL. The CDR3 totals 15 residues. The CDR3 loop reads CASSQVDRETGELFF. The CDR3 DNA is TGCGCCAGCAGCCAAGTAGACAGGGAAACCGGGGAGCTGTTTTTT.

The rearrangement uses TRBV28 and TRBJ2-5; D might be TRBD2 (5 bases). V shed 6 bases and J shed 4 bases, with 18 bases lying between them. Germline CDR1 and CDR2: MDHEN and SYDVKM. The CDR3 covers 15 residues. This CDR3 reads CASSRPWGAVETQYF. In DNA form, the CDR3 reads TGTGCCAGCAGCCGACCGTGGGGAGCCGTAGAGACCCAGTACTTC.

The chain employs TRBV2 and TRBJ2-7, with TRBD1 identical over 11 bases. V gave up 5 bases and J gave up 6 bases; unmatched junction bases: 18. The CDR3 is 18 amino acids. Germline V gene data show CDR1 as SNHLY and CDR2 as FYNNEI. CDR3 bases: TGTGCCAGCAGTCGGACAGGGGGCGCACAGGTCGTAACGGGCGAGCAGTACTTC. Its protein is CASSRTGGAQVVTGEQYF.